This TCR beta chain was sequenced for a study of monozygotic twins with cystic fibrosis. There are 18 residues in the CDR3. Germline V lookup: CDR1 LNHDA, CDR2 SQIVND (reference sequence). The trim removed 0 bases at V and 0 bases at J, leaving 9 bases unmatched. Repertoires were generated with immunoSEQ multiplex PCR, while TCRdb's copy carries only in-frame clones and drops some. The sample consists of over 15,000 clones, around 97% of them appearing once. Sequencing was performed on blood. The V gene is TRBV19, the J gene TRBJ2-5; 8 bases map to TRBD2. The TCR originated in a woman between 25 and 40 years old with cystic fibrosis. DNA for the CDR3: TGTGCCAGTAGTATAGATCGAAATAGCGGGATAAACCAAGAGACCCAGTACTTC. Translating gives CASSIDRNSGINQETQYF. Complete variable domain (other parts from reference TRBV19 and TRBJ2-5): DGGITQSPKYLFRKEGQNVTLSCEQNLNHDAMYWYRQDPGQGLRLIYYSQIVNDFQKGDIAEGYSVSREKKESFPLTVTSAQKNPTAFYLCASSIDRNSGINQETQYFGPGTRLLVL.